The next 27 T cell receptor beta chains were all read from a single sample in a study of T cells in tumors after PD-1 blockade. Libraries were prepared by immunoSEQ multiplex PCR; TCRdb keeps only in-frame clonotypes and omits some of them. The sample carries roughly 8,500 clones, around 60% recorded once. This specimen consisted of tumor tissue, obtained after anti-PD-1 treatment. The receptor set was obtained from a human donor with basal cell carcinoma.

The CDR3 nucleotides are TGTGCCATCAGTGAGTCAGGATACAATGAGCAGTTCTTC. Translated: CAISESGYNEQFF. The V call is TRBV10-3, the J call TRBJ2-1; no firm D call. CDR1 is ENHRY and CDR2 is SYGVKD in the germline V gene. V was pared by 0 bases and J by 4 bases, with 4 bases between. This CDR3 is built from 13 residues.

The genes are TRBV12-2 and TRBJ1-4. TRBV12-2 is classified as a pseudogene. The CDR3 sequence is 16 residues long. In DNA form, the CDR3 reads TGTGCAAGTCGCTTTAGCCGCGGGCTTATGCATGAAAAACTGTTTTTT. It translates to CASRFSRGLMHEKLFF.

This clone was picked up a small number of times. The chain carries TRBV6-5 and TRBJ2-7, with D unresolved. Germline V gene data show CDR1 as MNHEY and CDR2 as SVGAGI. V lost 7 bases to trimming and J lost 4 bases, with 5 bases between them. This CDR3 has 10 amino acids. The CDR3 here is CASMEYEQYF. CDR3 DNA: TGTGCCAGCATGGAATACGAGCAGTACTTC.

The J gene is TRBJ1-1, the V gene TRBV5-1; D may be TRBD1 (5 bases). The germline CDR1 and CDR2 sequences are SGHRS and YFSETQ. Trimming removed 4 bases from V and 5 bases from J, with 12 bases in between. The CDR3 loop spans 13 amino acids. The CDR3 DNA reads as TGCGCCAGCAGCCAGGGTACGGTTACTGAAGCTTTCTTT. Translated: CASSQGTVTEAFF.

The CDR3 sequence: CTSSQGDNTEAFF. CDR3 nucleotide sequence: TGCACCAGCAGCCAAGGGGACAACACTGAAGCTTTCTTT. The V gene is TRBV1, the J gene TRBJ1-1. TRBV1 is assigned pseudogene status. This CDR3 has 13 residues.

The J gene is TRBJ1-5, the V gene TRBV6-5; maybe TRBD1 (6 bases). CDR1 is MNHEY and CDR2 is SVGAGI in the germline V gene. V lost 6 bases, J lost 0 bases, and 9 bases lay in between. The length of the CDR3 is 14 residues. CDR3 amino acids: CASRGDNSNQPQHF. The CDR3, as DNA: TGTGCCAGCAGAGGGGACAATAGCAATCAGCCCCAGCATTTT.

The chain recombines TRBV10-3 with TRBJ2-7; D is possibly TRBD2 (6 bases). CDR3 size: 11 residues. Per the germline V gene, CDR1 is ENHRY and CDR2 is SYGVKD. The germline V and J ends were trimmed by 3 bases and 7 bases, with 7 bases remaining between them. CDR3 protein: CAISDAGEQYF. The CDR3 DNA reads as TGTGCCATCAGTGACGCGGGGGAGCAGTACTTC.

This clone was seen once. CDR3 protein: CASSVGGSGGRTDTQYF. The CDR3 DNA sequence: TGTGCCAGCAGCGTAGGGGGTAGCGGGGGCCGCACAGATACGCAGTATTTT. This chain links TRBV9 with TRBJ2-3; 9 bases map to TRBD2. V lost 0 bases, J lost 1 base, and 6 bases stayed unmatched. Germline V gives CDR1 SGDLS, CDR2 YYNGEE. This CDR3 is 17 amino acids long.

J is TRBJ2-1 and V is TRBV15, with D perhaps matching TRBD2 (6 bases). The CDR3 covers 12 residues. Trimming cost V 5 bases and J 8 bases, with 10 bases left between them. CDR1 and CDR2 (germline): LNHNV, YYDKDF (reference sequence). Here the CDR3 DNA reads TGTGCCACCAGCGGCGGGGTGTATGAGCAGTTCTTC. Its protein product is CATSGGVYEQFF. Full variable domain (outside the CDR3, taken from reference TRBV15 and TRBJ2-1): DAMVIQNPRYQVTQFGKPVTLSCSQTLNHNVMYWYQQKSSQAPKLLFHYYDKDFNNEADTPDNFQSRRPNTSFCFLDIRSPGLGDTAMYLCATSGGVYEQFFGPGTRLTVL.

This clone was counted between two and nine times. The chain has TRBV2 and TRBJ1-5; possibly TRBD1 for D (6 bases). Trimming took off 5 bases at V and 5 bases at J, with 10 bases between the two ends. In germline, CDR1 is SNHLY, CDR2 FYNNEI. This CDR3 is built from 13 residues. The CDR3 is CASSRTVDQPQHF. The CDR3 DNA follows: TGTGCCAGCAGTAGGACAGTCGATCAGCCCCAGCATTTT.

This clone is labeled medium-sized. The chain links TRBV5-4 to TRBJ1-1; no definite D call. This CDR3 spans 13 amino acids. Germline V CDR1 and CDR2: SGHNT, YYREEE (reference sequence). V dropped 4 bases and J dropped 6 bases, with 13 bases sitting between them. CDR3 DNA: TGTGCCAGCAGCCCACGACCGGAGTCTGAAGCTTTCTTT. This translates into CASSPRPESEAFF.

The chain combines TRBV19 with TRBJ2-3; 12 nucleotides agree with TRBD1. Germline values: CDR1 LNHDA, CDR2 SQIVND (reference sequence). Trimming took 6 bases from V and 5 from J; bases not matched to a gene: 9. This CDR3 is built from 16 residues. CDR3: CASRDPGQGAKDTQYF. The CDR3 nucleotides are TGTGCCAGTAGAGATCCGGGACAGGGGGCAAAAGATACGCAGTATTTT.

This chain uses TRBV10-3 with TRBJ1-1; D is unclear. CDR3 length: 15 amino acids. Germline CDR1 and CDR2: ENHRY and SYGVKD. V was trimmed by 5 bases and J by 7 bases, leaving 20 bases between them. The CDR3 DNA sequence: TGTGCCATCAGTTCCTCGCTCCACCAGAGAATTGAAGCTTTCTTT. Its translation: CAISSSLHQRIEAFF.

This clone was seen a handful of times. This sequence joins TRBV12-1 and TRBJ2-3; the DNA was not used to check the table's D call, TRBD2. TRBV12-1 is a documented pseudogene. This CDR3 region has 20 residues. CDR3 sequence: CASSSAPTSGGAFYPDTQYF. In DNA form, the CDR3 reads TGTGCCAGCAGCTCCGCCCCTACTAGCGGGGGGGCCTTTTACCCAGATACGCAGTATTTT.

With regard to this clone: Compared with germline, one end of the junction differs, possibly owing to a read error. V and J are TRBV30 and TRBJ1-2; D call uncertain. The CDR3 is 11 residues long. From germline, CDR1 is GTSNPN and CDR2 SVGIG (reference sequence). The CDR3 spells CAWTAPPIIYF. The CDR3 bases are TGTGCCTGGACCGCTCCCCCGATAATATACTTC.

This chain joins TRBV18 and TRBJ2-3; tentative D call: TRBD1 (6 bases). CDR3 length: 15 residues. Germline CDR1 and CDR2: KGHSH and LQKENI. Trimming shortened V by 3 bases and J by 4 bases, and 14 bases separated the two germline ends. The CDR3 protein is CASSPRGGVADTQYF. CDR3 DNA: TGTGCCAGCTCACCCCGAGGGGGAGTTGCAGATACGCAGTATTTT. Full variable domain (missing parts from reference TRBV18 and TRBJ2-3): NAGVMQNPRHLVRRRGQEARLRCSPMKGHSHVYWYRQLPEEGLKFMVYLQKENIIDESGMPKERFSAEFPKEGPSILRIQQVVRGDSAAYFCASSPRGGVADTQYFGPGTRLTVL.

The rearrangement uses TRBV3-1 (or the pseudogene TRBV3-2) and TRBJ2-3; 9 nucleotides match TRBD2. The CDR3 has 16 amino acids. Germline values: CDR1 LGHDT, CDR2 YNNKEL (reference sequence). The trim removed 4 bases at V and 7 bases at J, leaving 12 bases unmatched. CDR3 DNA sequence: TGTGCCAGCAGCCCGACCAGGCGGGGGGGCTTAAATACGCAGTATTTT. Translated: CASSPTRRGGLNTQYF.

This chain joins TRBV6-4 and TRBJ2-2; D not resolved. The CDR3 length is 11 residues. The germline CDR1 and CDR2 sequences are MRHNA and SNTAGT. Trimming left V 6 bases short and J 3 bases short, with 2 bases between. CDR3: CASRYTGELFF. CDR3 bases: TGTGCCAGCAGGTACACCGGGGAGCTGTTTTTT.

CDR3 sequence (DNA): TGCGCCAGCAGCTTGTTGGTCAGGGGTATGAACACTGAAGCTTTCTTT. This translates into CASSLLVRGMNTEAFF. The chain carries TRBV5-1 and TRBJ1-1, with D perhaps TRBD1 (6 bases). Germline V gene sequence: CDR1 SGHRS, CDR2 YFSETQ. Trimming left V 1 base short and J 0 bases short, with 13 bases between. This CDR3 spans 16 amino acids. The full variable domain, with the rest looked up from reference TRBV5-1 and TRBJ1-1, is KAGVTQTPRYLIKTRGQQVTLSCSPISGHRSVSWYQQTPGQGLQFLFEYFSETQRNKGNFPGRFSGRQFSNSRSEMNVSTLELGDSALYLCASSLLVRGMNTEAFFGQGTRLTVV.

The chain uses TRBV27 and TRBJ2-6; D gene ambiguous. V gave up 9 bases and J gave up 1 base, with 7 bases separating them. The germline V gene has CDR1 MNHEY and CDR2 SMNVEV (reference sequence). The CDR3 spans 13 residues. This CDR3 reads CASLGSGANVLTF. CDR3 sequence (DNA): TGTGCCAGTCTGGGATCTGGGGCCAACGTCCTGACTTTC.

This chain connects TRBV3-1 (or the pseudogene TRBV3-2) to TRBJ1-2, with D unresolved. CDR1 LGHDT and CDR2 YNNKEL come from the germline V gene (reference sequence). This CDR3 is 15 amino acids long. The V end lost 4 bases, the J end lost 4 bases, and 16 bases lay between the germline ends. The CDR3 loop reads CASSPIKGSSYGYTF. The CDR3 DNA is TGTGCCAGCAGCCCAATTAAGGGCTCGAGCTATGGCTACACCTTC.

The CDR3 loop is CASSLQGATGNTIYF. DNA of the CDR3: TGCGCCAGCAGCTTGCAGGGGGCGACTGGAAACACCATATATTTT. The chain has TRBV5-1 and TRBJ1-3; 8 nucleotides match TRBD1. Germline lookup yields CDR1 SGHRS and CDR2 YFSETQ. The CDR3 spans 15 residues. The J segment lost 2 bases and the V segment lost 1 base, leaving 2 bases of the junction unmatched.

J is TRBJ1-2 and V is TRBV11-1, with TRBD1 identical over 8 bases. CDR3 length: 16 residues. V shed 6 bases, J shed 4 bases, and the junction held 13 bases outside the gene matches. Germline V CDR1 and CDR2: SGHAT, FQDESV (reference sequence). The CDR3 sequence: CASSYGSGTGSYGYTF. The CDR3 nucleotides are TGTGCCAGCAGTTACGGATCAGGGACAGGCTCCTATGGCTACACCTTC. Looking up the rest from reference TRBV11-1 and TRBJ1-2 gives the full variable domain: EAEVAQSPRYKITEKSQAVAFWCDPISGHATLYWYRQILGQGPELLVQFQDESVVDDSQLPKDRFSAERLKGVDSTLKIQPAELGDSAMYLCASSYGSGTGSYGYTFGSGTRLTVV.

V and J are TRBV7-8 and TRBJ2-2, with D unresolved. This CDR3 is built from 12 residues. Germline assignment: CDR1 SGHVS and CDR2 FQNEAQ. Between the trimmed V and J ends, which lost 5 bases and 4 bases, there was a span of 5 bases. CDR3 residues: CASSQATGELFF. Here the CDR3 DNA reads TGTGCCAGCAGCCAGGCCACCGGGGAGCTGTTTTTT.

CDR3 amino acids: CAWSLGLAGAGELFF. The CDR3 nucleotides read TGTGCCTGGAGTCTGGGACTAGCGGGGGCCGGGGAGCTGTTTTTT. The V gene is TRBV30, the J gene TRBJ2-2, with 14 bases that match TRBD2. Germline CDR1 reads GTSNPN; CDR2 reads SVGIG (reference sequence). The CDR3 is 15 residues long. V lost 2 bases and J lost 6; bases outside the gene matches: 2. The full variable domain, with the rest looked up from reference TRBV30 and TRBJ2-2, is SQTIHQWPATLVQPVGSPLSLECTVEGTSNPNLYWYRQAAGRGLQLLFYSVGIGQISSEVPQNLSASRPQDRQFILSSKKLLLSDSGFYLCAWSLGLAGAGELFFGEGSRLTVL.

The chain has TRBV5-1 and TRBJ1-2, with D possibly being TRBD1 (5 bases). This CDR3 comprises 14 residues. Germline loops: CDR1 SGHRS, CDR2 YFSETQ. V dropped 4 bases and J dropped 7 bases, with 17 bases sitting between them. CDR3 DNA sequence: TGCGCCAGCAGCGAGTCGGCAGGGATCGCTGGCTACACCTTC. It is translated as CASSESAGIAGYTF.

This clone was recorded once. The chain combines TRBV3-1 (or the pseudogene TRBV3-2) with TRBJ1-2, with D maybe TRBD1 (6 bases). V was cut by 5 bases and J by 7 bases, with 14 bases left in between. The CDR3 has 13 residues. The V gene's germline CDR1 is LGHDT and CDR2 YNNKEL (reference sequence). Here the CDR3 DNA reads TGTGCCAGCAGCGAAGGGGGTCGGCGTGGCTACACCTTC. It specifies CASSEGGRRGYTF.